The 11 T cell receptor beta chains presented below share a single source sample, sequenced in a study of blood T cell repertoires in COVID-19. Repertoires were generated with immunoSEQ multiplex PCR, while TCRdb's copy carries only in-frame clones and drops some. This table has fewer than 50,000 clones, roughly 73% appearing once. Sequencing was done on a sample of peripheral blood. The receptors shown here come from a man older than 75 with acute or convalescent COVID-19.

The CDR3 nucleotides read TGTGCCATCAGTGGAGAGTCGAACACTGAAGCTTTCTTT. It specifies CAISGESNTEAFF. The chain has TRBV10-3 and TRBJ1-1, with unresolved D. Germline values: CDR1 ENHRY, CDR2 SYGVKD. V gave up 4 bases and J gave up 1 base, with 7 bases separating them. The CDR3 extends over 13 amino acids.

The V gene is TRBV25-1, the J gene TRBJ2-7; TRBD1 aligns across 9 bases. CDR1 is MGHDK and CDR2 is SYGVNS in the germline V gene. This CDR3 contains 16 residues. Trimming took 8 bases from V and 3 from J; bases not matched to a gene: 14. In DNA, the CDR3 is TGTGCCAGCGCCGACGTACGGGGACAGGGTTACTACGAGCAGTACTTC. Its translation: CASADVRGQGYYEQYF.

The gene calls are TRBV28 and TRBJ2-3; 10 bases align to TRBD2. The germline V gene encodes CDR1 MDHEN and CDR2 SYDVKM. This CDR3 comprises 15 residues. Trimming at V came to 7 bases and at J to 4 bases, leaving 8 bases not matched to a gene. CDR3 DNA sequence: TGTGCCAGCATAGCTAGCGGGAGAAGGGCAGATACGCAGTATTTT. Its translation is CASIASGRRADTQYF.

The CDR3: CASSPLFGLAGEQFF. CDR3 bases: TGTGCCAGCAGTCCCCTCTTTGGACTAGCTGGGGAGCAGTTCTTC. The rearrangement links TRBV28 to TRBJ2-1; 8 nucleotides line up with TRBD2. V was pared by 5 bases and J by 10 bases, with 13 bases of the junction left unmatched. The CDR3 loop spans 15 amino acids. Germline V lookup: CDR1 MDHEN, CDR2 SYDVKM.

This rearrangement joins TRBV28 to TRBJ2-5; 12 nucleotides align to TRBD2. With V trimmed by 6 bases and J by 3 bases, 5 bases remained unmatched. CDR1 is MDHEN and CDR2 is SYDVKM in the germline V gene. The CDR3 is 15 residues long. Here the CDR3 DNA reads TGTGCCAGCAGGACTAGCGGGAGCAGGAAAGAGACCCAGTACTTC. It codes for CASRTSGSRKETQYF.

The rearrangement joins TRBV2 to TRBJ2-5; D is perhaps TRBD2 (5 bases). Trimming shortened V by 0 bases and J by 4 bases, and 12 bases separated the two germline ends. Germline-derived CDR1 and CDR2 are SNHLY and FYNNEI. The CDR3 has 15 amino acids. The CDR3 reads CASSEARGFGETQYF. The CDR3 DNA sequence: TGTGCCAGCAGTGAAGCGCGAGGGTTTGGAGAGACCCAGTACTTC.

This chain joins TRBV27 and TRBJ1-1, with a possible D match to TRBD1 (5 bases). This CDR3 is 15 amino acids long. The germline V gene has CDR1 MNHEY and CDR2 SMNVEV (reference sequence). Trimming removed 3 bases from V and 4 bases from J, with 15 bases in between. CDR3 coding DNA: TGTGCCAGCAGTTTGGTCGGTACGGGGGGCACTGAAGCTTTCTTT. It codes for CASSLVGTGGTEAFF.

The genes are TRBV28 and TRBJ1-1; no definite D call. This CDR3 has 11 amino acids. V lost 11 bases and J lost 5, with 12 bases in between. Germline V gene sequence: CDR1 MDHEN, CDR2 SYDVKM. The CDR3 loop reads CAVGGPTEAFF. The CDR3 DNA reads as TGTGCCGTTGGAGGGCCAACTGAAGCTTTCTTT.

The V and J genes are TRBV7-3 and TRBJ2-7; weak D call: TRBD2 (5 bases). Germline lookup yields CDR1 SGHTA and CDR2 FQGTGA. The V end lost 4 bases, the J end lost 0 bases, and 31 bases lay between the germline ends. The CDR3 runs 21 residues. The CDR3 loop is CASSSRTGPSPAATSSYEQYF. In nucleotides, the CDR3 is TGTGCCAGCAGCTCCAGAACCGGGCCCTCCCCAGCGGCTACGAGCTCCTACGAGCAGTACTTC.

This clone turned up a few times. The V call is TRBV19, the J call TRBJ2-1; D may be TRBD2 (5 bases). CDR1 is LNHDA and CDR2 is SQIVND in the germline V gene (reference sequence). Trimming took off 3 bases at V and 0 bases at J, with 9 bases between the two ends. CDR3 length equals 15 residues. The CDR3 is CASSIGVSSYNEQFF. In DNA form, the CDR3 reads TGTGCCAGTAGTATCGGGGTTAGCTCCTACAATGAGCAGTTCTTC.

This clone was seen a handful of times. V usage is TRBV9 and J usage is TRBJ1-2; the match to TRBD1 covers 8 bases. Germline V gene sequence: CDR1 SGDLS, CDR2 YYNGEE. Trimming took 4 bases from V and 3 from J; bases not matched to a gene: 11. The CDR3 is 16 residues long. Here the CDR3 DNA reads TGTGCCAGCAGCTCCAATCTTCAGGGGGCGGACTATGGCTACACCTTC. This gives the protein CASSSNLQGADYGYTF.